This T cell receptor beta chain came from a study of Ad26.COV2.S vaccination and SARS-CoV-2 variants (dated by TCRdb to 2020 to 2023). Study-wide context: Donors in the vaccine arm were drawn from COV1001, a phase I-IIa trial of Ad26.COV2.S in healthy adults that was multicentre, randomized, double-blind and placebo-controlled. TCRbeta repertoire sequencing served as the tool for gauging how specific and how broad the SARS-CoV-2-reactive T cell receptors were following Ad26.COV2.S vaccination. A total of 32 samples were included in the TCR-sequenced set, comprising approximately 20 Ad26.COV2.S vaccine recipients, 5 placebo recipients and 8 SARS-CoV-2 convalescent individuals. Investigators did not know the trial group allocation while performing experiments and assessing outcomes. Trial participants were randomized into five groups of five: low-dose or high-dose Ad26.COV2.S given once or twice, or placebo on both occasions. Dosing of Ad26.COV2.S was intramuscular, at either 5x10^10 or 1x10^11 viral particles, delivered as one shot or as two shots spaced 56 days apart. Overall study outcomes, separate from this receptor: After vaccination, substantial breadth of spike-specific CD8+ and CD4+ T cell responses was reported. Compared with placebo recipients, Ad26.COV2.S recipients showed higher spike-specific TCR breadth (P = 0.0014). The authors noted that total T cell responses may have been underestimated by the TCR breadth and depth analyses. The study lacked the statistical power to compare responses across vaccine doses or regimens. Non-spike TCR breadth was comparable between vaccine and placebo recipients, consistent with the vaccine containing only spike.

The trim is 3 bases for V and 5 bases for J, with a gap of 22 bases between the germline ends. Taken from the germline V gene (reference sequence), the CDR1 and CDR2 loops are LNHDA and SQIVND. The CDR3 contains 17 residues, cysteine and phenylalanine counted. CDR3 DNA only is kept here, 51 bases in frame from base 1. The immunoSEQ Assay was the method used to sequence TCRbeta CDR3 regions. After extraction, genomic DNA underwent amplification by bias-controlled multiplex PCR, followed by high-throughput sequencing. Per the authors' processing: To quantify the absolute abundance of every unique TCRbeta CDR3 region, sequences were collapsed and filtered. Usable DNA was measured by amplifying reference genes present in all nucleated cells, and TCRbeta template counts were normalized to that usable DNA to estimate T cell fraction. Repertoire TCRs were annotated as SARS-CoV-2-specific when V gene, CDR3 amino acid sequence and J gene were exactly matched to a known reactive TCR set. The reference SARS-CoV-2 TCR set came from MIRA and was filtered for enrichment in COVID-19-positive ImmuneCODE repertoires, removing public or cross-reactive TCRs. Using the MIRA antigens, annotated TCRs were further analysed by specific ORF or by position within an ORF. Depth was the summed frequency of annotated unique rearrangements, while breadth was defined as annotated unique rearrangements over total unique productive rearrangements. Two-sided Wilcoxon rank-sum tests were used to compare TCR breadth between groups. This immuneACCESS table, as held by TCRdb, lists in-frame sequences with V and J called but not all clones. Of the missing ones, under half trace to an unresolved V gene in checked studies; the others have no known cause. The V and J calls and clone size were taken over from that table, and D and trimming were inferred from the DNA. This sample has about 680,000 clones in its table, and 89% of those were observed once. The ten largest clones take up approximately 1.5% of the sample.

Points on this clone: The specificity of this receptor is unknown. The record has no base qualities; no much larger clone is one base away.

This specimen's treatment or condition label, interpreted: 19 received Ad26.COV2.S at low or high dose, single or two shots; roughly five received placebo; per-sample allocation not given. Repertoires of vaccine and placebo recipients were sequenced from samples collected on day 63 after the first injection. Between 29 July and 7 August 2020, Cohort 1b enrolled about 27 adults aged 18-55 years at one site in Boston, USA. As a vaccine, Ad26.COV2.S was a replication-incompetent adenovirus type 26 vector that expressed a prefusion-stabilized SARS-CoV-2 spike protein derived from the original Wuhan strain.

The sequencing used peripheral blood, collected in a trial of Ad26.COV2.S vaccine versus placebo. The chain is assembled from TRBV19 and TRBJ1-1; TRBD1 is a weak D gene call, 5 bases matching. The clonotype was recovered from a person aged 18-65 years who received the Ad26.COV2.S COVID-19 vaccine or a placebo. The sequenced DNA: TGTGCCAGTAGTATTACTCAGGGTCCCATGGTACGAACTGAAGCTTTCTTT. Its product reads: CASSITQGPMVRTEAFF.